A selection of T cell receptor beta chains follows, all from one sample in a study of T-cell memory formation after mild COVID-19. Using its own MiXCR run on the 5' RACE reads, TCRdb lists one record per CDR3 protein. The sample shows hundreds of thousands of distinct CDR3 sequences, 20% of them seen only once. The sequenced material came from PBMCs or a T cell subset sorted from them (not recorded which). These receptors all stem from an adult woman who had mild COVID-19 (a few samples of this study predate the infection). Cell type and time point are not known. Each CDR3 is given with its conserved first and last residue. Fields, in order: CDR3 length, V gene, CDR3 protein.

>14|TRBV3-1
CASSQDQGGETQYF
>12|TRBV10-3
CAIGAASTEAFF
>14|TRBV4-3
CASSQEGQPFEAFF
>15|TRBV5-1
CASSSSRGEGETQYF
>12|TRBV7-9
CASSAAYNEQFF
>14|TRBV5-1
CASSSVGGQETQYF
>15|TRBV7-8
CASSPQRGGRDTQYF
>18|TRBV4-2
CASSSSKATSGGPDTQYF
>14|TRBV7-9
CASSRGQGAGTQYF
>14|TRBV2
CASSATSRYNEQFF
>11|TRBV24-1
CATSETGELFF
>17|TRBV4-3
CASSQDPASSNTGELFF
>14|TRBV12-3/TRBV12-4
CASSRRQGVDTQYF
>14|TRBV11-1
CSSSADRVLDTQYF
>13|TRBV7-2
CASSPPVAAEQFF
>13|TRBV7-9
CASWDRATDTQYF
>13|TRBV5-6
CASSGLRTDTQYF
>12|TRBV30
CAWFLGYGGYTF
>16|TRBV19
CASSPWGQGNQETQYF
>18|TRBV4-1
CASSQDNTLGGREETQYF
>15|TRBV9
CASSVEGSGINEQFF
>14|TRBV5-1
CASRLGDSYNEQFF
>17|TRBV2
CASSVGRRGGRTDTQYF
>16|TRBV10-3
CAISESTGAAYNEQFF
>13|TRBV4-1
CASSRDSRMEAFF
>18|TRBV7-2
CASSLAGLVGTSVSEQFF
>12|TRBV29-1
CSVAAGFTEAFF
>16|TRBV7-9
CASSSPTSDGNYGYTF
>19|TRBV20-1
CSARDRSSGGTTNQETQYF
>15|TRBV4-3
CASSQGGGVEETQYF
>14|TRBV4-3
CASSQVGTSFQQYF
>15|TRBV12-3/TRBV12-4
CASSLTAGVGNIQYF
>16|TRBV5-4
CASSPGGRGDTGELFF
>15|TRBV2
CASKQRDRVTDTQYF
>15|TRBV20-1
CSARDPRGGTGELFF
>18|TRBV5-1
CASSLGLGSQTSSRAQFF